A selection of T cell receptor beta chains follows, all from one sample in a study of T cells expressing NK-cell markers. TCRdb re-called the 5' RACE reads; one entry per CDR3 protein, DNA not given. This sample's table reports about 400,000 distinct CDR3 sequences. The sequencing input was blood T cells: a sorted CD56 or NKG2C T cell subset, CD4+ or CD8+ T cells, or bulk PBMC T cells (not recorded which). The origin of the receptors is a woman between 50 and 59 years old in good health. CDR3s include the opening cysteine and the closing phenylalanine or tryptophan.

>TRBJ2-4|TRBV5-1
CASSLDGGNIQYF
>TRBJ1-2|TRBV3-1
CASSQAGGDYGYTF
>TRBJ2-1|TRBV20-1
CSALELRRSQNEQFF
>TRBJ2-3|TRBV2
CASSARLAGVGSTDTQYF
>TRBJ1-2|TRBV28
CASWGGFYGYTF
>TRBJ1-2|TRBV29-1
CSVEARVGYTF
>TRBJ2-1|TRBV24-1
CATGGADSSSYNEQFF
>TRBJ1-1|TRBV5-1
CASSLNPNEGFEAFF
>TRBJ2-1|TRBV20-1
CSASPTDYNEQFF
>TRBJ1-6|TRBV7-9
CASSLMIQGRSPLHF
>TRBJ2-5|TRBV7-8
CASSLLAGGRETQYF
>TRBJ1-1|TRBV20-1
CSASKKPNTEAFF
>TRBJ1-5|TRBV28
CASSPLGEKKGNQPQHF
>TRBJ2-1|TRBV5-6
CASSSSAQGSIGQFF
>TRBJ2-2|TRBV14
CASSPRQGAWTGELFF
>TRBJ2-5|TRBV6-2/TRBV6-3
CASSYVSLGETQYF
>TRBJ1-4|TRBV15
CATSRDRVSEKLFF
>TRBJ2-1|TRBV20-1
CSARDPGTSGSRWQFF
>TRBJ2-3|TRBV24-1
CATSTPRGLTDTQYF
>TRBJ2-4|TRBV20-1
CSARGTRGPGNIQYF
>TRBJ2-6|TRBV3-1
CASSQDLPSSGANVLTF
>TRBJ1-4|TRBV29-1
CSVGSTNEKLFF
>TRBJ2-1|TRBV5-1
CASSLGLAGVKRSYNEQFF
>TRBJ2-3|TRBV5-1
CASSLALGSTDTQYF
>TRBJ1-4|TRBV6-5
CASSTGLSNEKLFF
>TRBJ2-7|TRBV5-5
CASSPRDYTYEQYF
>TRBJ2-1|TRBV7-9
CASSLESGSNEQFF
>TRBJ1-1|TRBV5-1
CASSLGSGDAFF
>TRBJ2-3|TRBV5-1
CASSFRTGTDTQYF
>TRBJ1-1|TRBV27
CASVKLGLSGVGSTEAFF
>TRBJ2-1|TRBV20-1
CSAGTGRNEQFF
>TRBJ2-3|TRBV7-9
CASSPGVPQITDTQYF
>TRBJ2-6|TRBV7-9
CASSSTGPGANVLTF
>TRBJ2-3|TRBV11-2
CASSPIQTEYSTDTQYF
>TRBJ2-3|TRBV29-1
CSGTRTSGRTDTQYF
>TRBJ2-1|TRBV20-1
CSARGLAENYNEQFF
>TRBJ2-1|TRBV12-3/TRBV12-4
CASSPPGASSYNEQFF
>TRBJ1-2|TRBV12-3/TRBV12-4
CASSLRGFGYGYTF
>TRBJ1-1|TRBV15
CATSVPGGTVNTEAFF
>TRBJ1-1|TRBV7-8
CASSSEPGQVEAFF
>TRBJ1-1|TRBV20-1
CSAPSGGGLNTEAFF
>TRBJ1-1|TRBV7-8
CASSPQQGGAFF
>TRBJ2-3|TRBV7-3
CASSPGTVRDTQYF
>TRBJ2-2|TRBV11-2
CASSPIGAGDTGELFF
>TRBJ1-1|TRBV27
CASSSTDPLGQNTEAFF
>TRBJ2-7|TRBV5-1
CASSLAVDRGLATREQYF
>TRBJ1-5|TRBV25-1
CASSRGGNQPQHF
>TRBJ2-2|TRBV20-1
CSARDRVRATGELFF